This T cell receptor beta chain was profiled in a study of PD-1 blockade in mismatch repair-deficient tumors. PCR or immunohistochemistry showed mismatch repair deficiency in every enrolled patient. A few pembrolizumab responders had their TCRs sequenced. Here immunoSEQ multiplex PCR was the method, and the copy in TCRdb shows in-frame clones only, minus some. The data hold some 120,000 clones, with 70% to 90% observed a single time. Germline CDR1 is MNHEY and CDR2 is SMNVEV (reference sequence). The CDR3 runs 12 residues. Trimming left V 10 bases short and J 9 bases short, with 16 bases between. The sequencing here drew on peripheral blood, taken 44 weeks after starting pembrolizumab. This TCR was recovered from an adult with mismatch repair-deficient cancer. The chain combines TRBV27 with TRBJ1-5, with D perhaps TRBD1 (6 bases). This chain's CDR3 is CATRQAKGPQHF. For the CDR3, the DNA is TGTGCCACAAGACAGGCGAAGGGGCCCCAGCATTTT.